The next 17 T cell receptor beta chains were all read from a single sample in a study of Graves' ophthalmopathy and Graves' hyperthyroidism. Using RNA transcripts, the TCR beta CDR3 regions were amplified. The first-round RT-PCR employed HTBI primers together with the Qiagen OneStep RT-PCR kit. A multiplex PCR was then performed as the second round. TCRdb reanalysed the multiplex PCR reads using MiXCR and keeps one entry per CDR3 protein. This sample has some 160,000 distinct CDR3 sequences, with approximately 40% found just once. The sample consisted of peripheral blood. These receptors were taken from a man younger than 45 with Graves' ophthalmopathy.

This clonotype was seen repeatedly, ten times or more. J is TRBJ2-5 and V is TRBV27, with D uncertain. The ends were cut back, 6 bases at V and 5 bases at J, with 7 bases in the middle. The CDR3 contains 11 residues. CDR1 is MNHEY, CDR2 SMNVEV, per germline (reference sequence). This chain's CDR3 is CASRTGETQYF. Here the CDR3 DNA reads TGTGCCAGCAGGACCGGGGAGACCCAGTACTTC.

The rearrangement links TRBV28 to TRBJ2-5; D is unclear. Germline V gene sequence: CDR1 MDHEN, CDR2 SYDVKM. There are 12 residues in the CDR3. The ends were cut back, 3 bases at V and 8 bases at J, with 10 bases in the middle. The CDR3 loop is CASSFPGHTQYF. The CDR3 DNA sequence: TGTGCCAGCAGTTTCCCCGGTCATACCCAGTACTTC.

This clonotype was detected many times. The J gene is TRBJ2-2, the V gene TRBV7-2; D is ambiguous. V shed 5 bases and J shed 0 bases, with 13 bases lying between them. This CDR3 has 16 amino acids. Germline CDR1 and CDR2: SGHTA and FQGNSA. The CDR3 is CASSGTLLTNTGELFF. The CDR3 nucleotides are TGTGCCAGCAGCGGTACGCTACTAACGAACACCGGGGAGCTGTTTTTT.

By share of the sample, this clonotype is medium-sized. The rearrangement uses TRBV12-3 or TRBV12-4 and TRBJ2-7, with D possibly TRBD2 on 6 matching bases. The V end was cut by 6 bases, the J end by 4 bases, with 19 bases between. The CDR3 contains 15 residues. CDR3 amino acids: CASSGGSGTLYEQYF. CDR3 DNA sequence: TGTGCCAGCAGCGGGGGTTCGGGAACGCTGTACGAGCAGTACTTC.

This clonotype was seen many times. The chain recombines TRBV19 with TRBJ1-2, with TRBD1 matching over 10 bases. CDR3 length: 15 amino acids. Unmatched junction bases numbered 8, after V lost 7 bases and J lost 3 bases. Germline values: CDR1 LNHDA, CDR2 SQIVND (reference sequence). CDR3: CASKPGQGSYYGYTF. The CDR3 DNA sequence: TGTGCCAGTAAGCCGGGACAGGGGTCATACTATGGCTACACCTTC.

This clonotype was observed a handful of times. The V call is TRBV27, the J call TRBJ2-7; TRBD2 aligns across 13 bases. Looked up from germline, CDR1 is MNHEY and CDR2 is SMNVEV (reference sequence). The CDR3 has 16 amino acids. V was clipped by 6 bases and J by 1 base; unmatched bases: 6. The CDR3 region has the DNA TGTGCCAGCAGCCGACTAGCGGGAGGAGGGTCCTACGAGCAGTACTTC. Protein product: CASSRLAGGGSYEQYF.

This clonotype was detected ten times or more. This chain uses TRBV11-2 with TRBJ1-5; D may be TRBD1 (5 bases). The CDR3 loop spans 13 amino acids. Germline V gene sequence: CDR1 SGHAT, CDR2 FQNNGV. The V end was cut by 3 bases, the J end by 6 bases, with 9 bases between. The CDR3 sequence is CASSLEGLQPQHF. For the CDR3, the DNA is TGTGCCAGCAGCTTGGAGGGGCTTCAGCCCCAGCATTTT.

This clonotype was counted once. DNA of the CDR3: TGTGCCTGGAGCCAAACAGGGGACTACGAGCAGTACTTC. Protein product: CAWSQTGDYEQYF. The gene calls are TRBV30 and TRBJ2-7, with TRBD1 matching over 7 bases. The CDR3 loop spans 13 amino acids. After removal of 3 bases from V and 3 bases from J, the junction contained 5 bases not matched to a gene. Germline V gene sequence: CDR1 GTSNPN, CDR2 SVGIG (reference sequence).

This clonotype was seen ten or more times. The V gene is TRBV7-3, the J gene TRBJ1-3; the D is unclear. Trimming took 2 bases from V and 2 from J, leaving 7 bases between them. The CDR3 contains 14 residues. CDR1 SGHTA and CDR2 FQGTGA come from the germline V gene. CDR3 region: CASSLSRTGNTIYF. The CDR3 DNA reads TGTGCCAGCAGCTTATCCCGAACTGGAAACACCATATATTTT.

This chain uses TRBV18 with TRBJ2-7, with D possibly TRBD1 on 5 matching bases. Germline V gene data show CDR1 as KGHSH and CDR2 as LQKENI. The CDR3 has 14 amino acids. Between the trimmed V and J ends, which lost 5 bases and 5 bases, there was a span of 16 bases. The DNA of the CDR3 is TGTGCCAGCTCAAACATTGGCAGGGTCCACGAGCAGTACTTC. It translates to CASSNIGRVHEQYF.

This clonotype came up many times. V is TRBV9 and J is TRBJ2-7, with TRBD1 matching 7 bases. Unmatched junction bases numbered 20, after V lost 5 bases and J lost 6 bases. Germline loops: CDR1 SGDLS, CDR2 YYNGEE. The CDR3 is 17 amino acids. CDR3 sequence reads: CASRIKGLGTADGEQYF. The CDR3 region has the DNA TGTGCCAGCAGGATAAAAGGGCTGGGGACAGCCGACGGCGAGCAGTACTTC.

This clonotype appeared many times. The V call is TRBV7-3, the J call TRBJ1-5; no definite D call. Per germline, CDR1 SGHTA and CDR2 FQGTGA. V lost 2 bases and J 8 bases, leaving 10 bases between the germline ends. The CDR3 runs to 13 residues. The CDR3 spells CASSLGVEKPQHF. Written as DNA, the CDR3 is TGTGCCAGCAGCTTAGGGGTGGAGAAGCCCCAGCATTTT.

This sequence joins TRBV7-2 and TRBJ2-7; possibly TRBD1 for D (6 bases). CDR1 is SGHTA, CDR2 FQGNSA, per germline. CDR3 length equals 13 residues. Between the trimmed V and J ends, which lost 3 bases and 5 bases, there was a span of 11 bases. CDR3 loop: CASSFPGVDEQYF. The CDR3 nucleotides read TGTGCCAGCAGCTTCCCAGGGGTAGACGAGCAGTACTTC.

In this sample, this clonotype turned up many times. The chain couples TRBV6-5 to TRBJ2-7, with D unresolved. Trimming took 7 bases from V and 7 from J, leaving 11 bases between them. Per the germline V gene, CDR1 is MNHEY and CDR2 is SVGAGI. This CDR3 region has 11 residues. The CDR3 nucleotides read TGTGCCAGCACCTTTGCCCGGGAGCAGTACTTC. This encodes CASTFAREQYF.

This clonotype has at least ten counts. The chain uses TRBV12-3 or TRBV12-4 and TRBJ1-1; D gene ambiguous. Trimming shortened V by 8 bases and J by 4 bases, and 11 bases separated the two germline ends. The CDR3 sequence is 12 residues long. CDR3 amino acids: CASVWGTTEAFF. The CDR3 DNA reads as TGTGCCAGCGTTTGGGGAACCACTGAAGCTTTCTTT.

This clonotype was seen repeatedly, ten times or more. CDR3 sequence (DNA): TGTGCCAGCAGTTACTACCCATTACCCGGGATTCCCTATGGCTACACCTTC. As protein: CASSYYPLPGIPYGYTF. The chain employs TRBV6-2 or TRBV6-3 and TRBJ1-2; D is ambiguous. The V end lost 1 base, the J end lost 4 bases, and 19 bases lay between the germline ends. The CDR3 loop spans 17 amino acids. CDR1 and CDR2 from the germline V gene are MNHEY and SVGEGT.

This clonotype was detected many times. The chain is built from TRBV12-3 or TRBV12-4 and TRBJ2-5; D ambiguous. V was cut by 7 bases and J by 0 bases, with 12 bases left in between. The CDR3 runs to 14 residues. CDR3 protein: CASNRRRDQETQYF. The CDR3 nucleotides read TGTGCCAGCAACCGCCGACGGGACCAAGAGACCCAGTACTTC.